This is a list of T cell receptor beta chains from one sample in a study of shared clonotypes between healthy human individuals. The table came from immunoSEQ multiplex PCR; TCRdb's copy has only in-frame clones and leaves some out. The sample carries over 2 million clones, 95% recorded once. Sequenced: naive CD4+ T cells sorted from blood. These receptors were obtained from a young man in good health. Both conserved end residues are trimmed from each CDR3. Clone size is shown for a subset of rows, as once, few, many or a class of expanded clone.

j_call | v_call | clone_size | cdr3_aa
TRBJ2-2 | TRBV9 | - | ASSVGGMELTGELF
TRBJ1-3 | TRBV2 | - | ASSDPVNTIY
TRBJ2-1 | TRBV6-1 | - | ATRQGSNEQF
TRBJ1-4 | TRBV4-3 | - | ASSQGGTDNEKLF
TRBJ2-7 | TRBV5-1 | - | ASSLGGSNAYEQY
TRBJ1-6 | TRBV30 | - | AWSTGLGHNSPLH
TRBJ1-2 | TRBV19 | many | ASSIEGFGYT
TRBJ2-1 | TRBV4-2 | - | ASSQDSGLAGLGSPNEQF
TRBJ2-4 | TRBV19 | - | ASSTLGAGVTDIQY
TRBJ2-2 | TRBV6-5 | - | ASSYSTNSNTGELF
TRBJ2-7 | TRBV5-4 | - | ASSLDSRETYEQY
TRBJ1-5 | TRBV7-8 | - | ASRPLGVNSNQPQH
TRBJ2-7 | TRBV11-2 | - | ASSSLGTFSSYEQY
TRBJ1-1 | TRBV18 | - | ASSPQEGPIFGNTEAF
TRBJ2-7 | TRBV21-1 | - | ASSKEREVYEQY
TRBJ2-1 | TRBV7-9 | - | ASSLAILPPWQF
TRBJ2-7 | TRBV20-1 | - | SALQRDEQY
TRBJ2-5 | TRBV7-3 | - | ASSLDSTDQTQY
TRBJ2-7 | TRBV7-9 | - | ASSLFRTGFHEQY
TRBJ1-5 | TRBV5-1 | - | ASSPGQGGQPQH
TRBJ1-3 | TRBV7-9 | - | ASSPGRASGNTIY
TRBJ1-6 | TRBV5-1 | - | ASKDRESSPLH
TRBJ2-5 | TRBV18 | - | ASSPWVSTSGETQY
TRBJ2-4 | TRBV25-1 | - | ASSGPGIRKNIQY
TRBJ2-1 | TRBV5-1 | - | ASSSSGLAGGVNEQF
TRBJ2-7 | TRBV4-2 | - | ASSSPLDSNYEQY
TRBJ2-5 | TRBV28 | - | ASRGFGETQY
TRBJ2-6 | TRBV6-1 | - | ASSGQGMFSGANVLT
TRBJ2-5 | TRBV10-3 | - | AISDGQGGTQY
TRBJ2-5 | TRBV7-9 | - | ASSLQGQETQY
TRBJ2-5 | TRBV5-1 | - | ASSSGWVETQY
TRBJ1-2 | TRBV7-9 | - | ASTGPYLGVQGYT
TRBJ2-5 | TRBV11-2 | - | ASSLVGETQY
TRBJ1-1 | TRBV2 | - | ASSERGAGNTEAF
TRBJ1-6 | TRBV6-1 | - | ASRGTTYNSPLH
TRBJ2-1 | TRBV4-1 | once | ASSQESARSSSYNEQF
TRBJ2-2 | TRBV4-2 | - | ASSQATGELF
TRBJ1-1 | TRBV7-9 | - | ATGMEAF
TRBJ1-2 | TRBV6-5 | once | ASSSGEHYGYT
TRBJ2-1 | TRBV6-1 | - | ASTLDRVDEQF
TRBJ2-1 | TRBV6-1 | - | ASLRGALGTDEQF
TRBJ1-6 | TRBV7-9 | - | ASSPGTAYNSPLH
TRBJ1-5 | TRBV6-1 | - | ASSRDSNQPQH
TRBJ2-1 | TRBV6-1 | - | ASPWAAATYNEQF
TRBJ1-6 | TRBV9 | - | ASSVEPASGSPLH
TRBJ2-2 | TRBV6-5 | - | ASSWGRSTGELF
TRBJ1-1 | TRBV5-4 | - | ASSLGGNRGPTEAF
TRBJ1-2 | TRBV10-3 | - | AISESFAGDYGYT
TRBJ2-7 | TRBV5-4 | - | ASSLPGDRVNEQY